This T cell receptor beta chain was recovered during a study of OX40 agonist ivuxolimab in advanced cancers. Findings and caveats of the study: In the expanded peripheral T cells, antigen specificity was never determined.

Regarding this clone: Its antigen remains unidentified.

Trimming cost V 7 bases and J 7 bases; bases outside gene matches: 13. CDR1 is MNHNS, CDR2 SASEGT, per germline. The CDR3 spans 15 residues. The method was immunoSEQ multiplex PCR; TCRdb's version includes in-frame clones alone and lacks a portion of them. This table holds approximately 88,000 clones, 70% to 90% found once. The input for sequencing was CD4+ or CD8+ T cells sorted from blood, taken in a trial of the OX40 agonist ivuxolimab. V gene TRBV6-1 combines with J gene TRBJ1-5; TRBD1 matches 7 bases. The origin of this receptor is an adult with an advanced solid tumor such as melanoma, head and neck, liver or kidney cancer. The CDR3 loop is CASTPTGTKYQPQHF. The CDR3 nucleotides read TGTGCCAGCACTCCGACAGGGACAAAATACCAGCCCCAGCATTTT.